This entry lists 10 T cell receptor beta chains sequenced from one sample in a study of control samples from healthy donors and cancer patients. Using immunoSEQ multiplex PCR, the repertoire was profiled, and TCRdb retains in-frame clones only, with some absent. There are 55,000 to 70,000 clones in the sample; around 90% occur only once, and roughly 0.91% lies in the top ten. Sequences were obtained from PBMCs. All receptors come from a young man with colorectal cancer.

V and J are TRBV12-2 and TRBJ1-1; the D call TRBD1 from the table was never checked on the DNA. TRBV12-2 is given as a pseudogene. This CDR3 comprises 13 residues. The CDR3 is CASRLTGSTEAFF. The CDR3 nucleotides read TGTGCAAGTCGCTTAACAGGGAGCACTGAAGCTTTCTTT.

The chain uses TRBV10-3 and TRBJ2-7, with D possibly matching TRBD1 (5 bases). The CDR3 runs to 14 residues. Trimming took 4 bases from V and 2 from J, leaving 12 bases between them. Germline V lookup: CDR1 ENHRY, CDR2 SYGVKD. CDR3 sequence reads: CAISAPTAPYEQYF. The CDR3, as DNA: TGTGCCATCAGTGCCCCGACAGCGCCCTACGAGCAGTACTTC.

The rearrangement links TRBV15 to TRBJ2-3; 9 bases fit TRBD2. This CDR3 has 16 amino acids. The germline V gene encodes CDR1 LNHNV and CDR2 YYDKDF (reference sequence). With 1 base clipped from V and 4 bases from J, the junction kept 6 bases outside the gene matches. CDR3 sequence (DNA): TGTGCCACCAGCAGAGCCCGGGGCGGGGGGGCAGATACGCAGTATTTT. Translating gives CATSRARGGGADTQYF. Based on the CDR3 plus reference TRBV15 and TRBJ2-3, the full variable domain is DAMVIQNPRYQVTQFGKPVTLSCSQTLNHNVMYWYQQKSSQAPKLLFHYYDKDFNNEADTPDNFQSRRPNTSFCFLDIRSPGLGDTAMYLCATSRARGGGADTQYFGPGTRLTVL.

The CDR3 bases are TGTGCCAGCAGCTTAGGGGGGCGGACTAATGAAAAACTGTTTTTT. As protein: CASSLGGRTNEKLFF. The V call is TRBV7-2, the J call TRBJ1-4; a weak D match, TRBD1 (6 bases). V gave up 1 base and J gave up 2 bases, with 8 bases separating them. CDR1 is SGHTA and CDR2 is FQGNSA in the germline V gene. CDR3 length equals 15 residues. The full variable domain, rest sourced from reference TRBV7-2 and TRBJ1-4, is GAGVSQSPSNKVTEKGKDVELRCDPISGHTALYWYRQSLGQGLEFLIYFQGNSAPDKSGLPSDRFSAERTGGSVSTLTIQRTQQEDSAVYLCASSLGGRTNEKLFFGSGTQLSVL.

V is TRBV19 and J is TRBJ1-2; D is undetermined. This CDR3 is built from 15 residues. Trimming removed 5 bases at V and 0 bases at J, with 13 bases between. Per the germline V gene, CDR1 is LNHDA and CDR2 is SQIVND (reference sequence). CDR3 in DNA: TGTGCCAGTAGTGCCAGGACGCTTGCTAACTATGGCTACACCTTC. Residues: CASSARTLANYGYTF.

The chain has TRBV4-2 and TRBJ2-7; weak D call: TRBD1 (5 bases). Germline CDR1 LGHNA, CDR2 YNFKEQ. This CDR3 has 14 amino acids. Trimming stripped 1 base from V and 3 bases from J, with 10 bases between. The CDR3 DNA reads TGTGCCAGCAGCCAAGGGACAAACGGCTACGAGCAGTACTTC. Translated, it gives CASSQGTNGYEQYF.

The chain's CDR3 is CASRDYLSYNEQFF. The DNA of the CDR3 is TGCGCCAGCAGGGACTACCTCTCCTACAATGAGCAGTTCTTC. The rearrangement links TRBV10-1 to TRBJ2-1; tentatively, D is TRBD2 (6 bases). The germline V and J ends were trimmed by 6 bases and 0 bases, with 9 bases remaining between them. This CDR3 contains 14 residues. Germline V CDR1 and CDR2: WNHNN, SYGVQD (reference sequence).

This chain uses TRBV5-6 with TRBJ1-6; 10 bases fit TRBD1. Per the germline V gene, CDR1 is SGHDT and CDR2 is YYEEEE. The CDR3 extends over 15 amino acids. V shed 4 bases, J shed 5 bases, and the junction held 3 bases outside the gene matches. The CDR3 DNA reads as TGTGCCAGCAGCGCCGGGACAGGGGATAATTCACCCCTCCACTTT. This encodes CASSAGTGDNSPLHF.

This clone has more than one count but fewer than ten. The rearrangement uses TRBV6-1 and TRBJ2-3; the D gene is possibly TRBD1 (5 bases). Germline V lookup: CDR1 MNHNS, CDR2 SASEGT. Trimming took off 0 bases at V and 4 bases at J, with 11 bases between the two ends. The length of the CDR3 is 15 residues. Here the CDR3 DNA reads TGTGCCAGCAGTGAAGCGCTTAGGGGTCCAGATACGCAGTATTTT. Its translation: CASSEALRGPDTQYF.

V gene TRBV7-2 combines with J gene TRBJ1-2, with 12 bases that match TRBD1. The CDR3 extends over 14 amino acids. The V and J ends lost 5 bases and 8 bases, in that order; junction bases with no gene match: 6. Germline V CDR1 and CDR2: SGHTA, FQGNSA. CDR3 region: CASSRDRGQGGYTF. The CDR3 bases are TGTGCCAGCAGCCGGGACAGGGGGCAAGGAGGCTACACCTTC.